The 30 T cell receptor beta chains given below trace back to one sample, sequenced in a study of technical replicates of blood from several donors. Profiling relied on immunoSEQ multiplex PCR, and the TCRdb table lists in-frame clones only, not all of them. The sample holds tens of thousands of clones, approximately 94% seen once. Source material: T cells isolated from PBMCs. The receptors shown here come from a human donor in good health.

This clone is a singleton in its sample. The V and J genes are TRBV7-7 and TRBJ2-1; 9 bases match TRBD1. CDR1 is SSHAT, CDR2 FNYEAQ, per germline (reference sequence). The CDR3 extends over 13 amino acids. V dropped 5 bases and J dropped 7; count of bases not matched to a gene: 3. CDR3 nucleotide sequence: TGTGCCAGCAGCAAGGACAGGGGAAATGAGCAGTTCTTC. Its translation is CASSKDRGNEQFF.

The table lists this clone with a few counts. The V and J genes are TRBV2 and TRBJ1-5; D perhaps matches TRBD1 (6 bases). CDR3 length: 12 amino acids. CDR1 is SNHLY and CDR2 is FYNNEI in the germline V gene. Trimming cost V 9 bases and J 6 bases, with 12 bases left between them. This CDR3 is CASQGLGQPQHF. For the CDR3, the DNA is TGTGCCAGTCAGGGGCTTGGTCAGCCCCAGCATTTT.

The gene calls are TRBV5-1 and TRBJ1-3, with a weak D call TRBD1 (5 bases). The V gene lost 7 bases and the J gene lost 0 bases, with 14 bases spanning the gap. Germline CDR1 SGHRS, CDR2 YFSETQ. The CDR3 covers 15 residues. DNA for the CDR3: TGCGCCAGCCGAACTTCAGGGTCCTCTGGAAACACCATATATTTT. It is translated as CASRTSGSSGNTIYF.

DNA for the CDR3: TGTGCCAGTCGGGACTTCCCGGCCCTCTACGAGCAGTACTTC. It codes for CASRDFPALYEQYF. The rearrangement joins TRBV2 to TRBJ2-7, with a weak D call TRBD2 (6 bases). V was cut by 9 bases and J by 3 bases, with 18 bases left in between. Germline lookup yields CDR1 SNHLY and CDR2 FYNNEI. This CDR3 contains 14 residues. The whole variable domain, filled in from reference TRBV2 and TRBJ2-7, reads EPEVTQTPSHQVTQMGQEVILRCVPISNHLYFYWYRQILGQKVEFLVSFYNNEISEKSEIFDDQFSVERPDGSNFTLKIRSTKLEDSAMYFCASRDFPALYEQYFGPGTRLTVT.

The chain carries TRBV1 and TRBJ2-3; no check of the table's D call, TRBD2, against the DNA was made. TRBV1 is a pseudogene. The CDR3 is 17 residues long. CDR3 sequence (DNA): TGCACCAGCACTCCAAAGCCTCATATGTTACGCACAGATACGCAGTATTTT. Its translation: CTSTPKPHMLRTDTQYF.

This chain connects TRBV29-1 to TRBJ1-4, with TRBD1 matching over 7 bases. The CDR3 loop spans 13 amino acids. The trim removed 7 bases at V and 6 bases at J, leaving 8 bases unmatched. Germline V gene sequence: CDR1 SQVTM, CDR2 ANQGSEA. The CDR3 nucleotides read TGCAGCGCCTGGACAGGAGGGGATGAAAAACTGTTTTTT. This encodes CSAWTGGDEKLFF.

This clone was observed once. The chain links TRBV6-1 to TRBJ2-1; perhaps TRBD1 as D (8 bases). The CDR3 covers 17 residues. Trimming pared 3 bases from V and 1 base from J, leaving 16 bases between. Germline assignment: CDR1 MNHNS and CDR2 SASEGT. CDR3: CASSDRGRGRSYNEQFF. In DNA, the CDR3 is TGTGCCAGCAGTGACAGGGGGCGGGGGAGATCCTACAATGAGCAGTTCTTC.

The chain carries TRBV7-9 and TRBJ2-7, with D perhaps TRBD1 (6 bases). Germline lookup yields CDR1 SEHNR and CDR2 FQNEAQ (reference sequence). This CDR3 contains 15 residues. V lost 2 bases, J lost 4 bases, and 15 bases lay in between. CDR3 in DNA: TGTGCCAGCAGCTTACAGGGGCTGGGGGCGTACGAGCAGTACTTC. Translated, it gives CASSLQGLGAYEQYF.

This chain joins TRBV6-5 and TRBJ1-1; unclear D gene. The CDR3 runs to 15 residues. Trimming stripped 0 bases from V and 1 base from J, with 9 bases between. CDR1 is MNHEY, CDR2 SVGAGI, per germline. CDR3 residues: CASSYSSSGNTEAFF. CDR3 DNA: TGTGCCAGCAGTTACTCGTCTAGCGGGAACACTGAAGCTTTCTTT.

Concerning this clone: Other DNA sequences in the sample encode the same CDR3. This chain links TRBV11-2 with TRBJ1-1; 7 bases agree with TRBD1. Germline V CDR1 and CDR2: SGHAT, FQNNGV. The junction had 3 bases not matched to a gene; V was cut back by 1 base and J by 4 bases. The CDR3 has 14 amino acids. CDR3 loop: CASSLVQGGTEAFF. The CDR3 bases are TGTGCCAGCAGCTTAGTCCAGGGGGGCACTGAAGCTTTCTTT.

The chain links TRBV7-9 to TRBJ2-5; no clear D. The V gene's germline CDR1 is SEHNR and CDR2 FQNEAQ (reference sequence). The CDR3 length is 12 residues. Trimming stripped 3 bases from V and 5 bases from J, with 7 bases between. The CDR3 loop is CASSFLLETQYF. The CDR3 bases are TGTGCCAGCAGCTTTTTACTTGAGACCCAGTACTTC.

CDR3 protein: CAISEGGTGGRTDTQYF. The CDR3 nucleotides read TGTGCCATCAGTGAGGGGGGGACAGGGGGTCGCACAGATACGCAGTATTTT. The chain has TRBV10-3 and TRBJ2-3; TRBD1 agrees at 11 bases. V gave up 2 bases and J gave up 1 base; unmatched junction bases: 5. The CDR3 contains 17 residues. Germline V gene lookup returns CDR1 ENHRY and CDR2 SYGVKD.

J is TRBJ1-6 and V is TRBV12-1; the DNA was not compared with TRBD1, the D call given in the table. TRBV12-1 corresponds to a pseudogene. The CDR3 spans 13 residues. CDR3 sequence: CATQGQGASPLHF. CDR3 DNA: TGTGCCACCCAGGGGCAGGGGGCGTCACCCCTCCACTTT.

This chain links TRBV4-1 with TRBJ1-4; 7 nucleotides agree with TRBD1. This CDR3 has 21 amino acids. Germline values: CDR1 MGHRA, CDR2 YSYEKL. With V trimmed by 0 bases and J by 7 bases, 23 bases remained unmatched. The CDR3 coding sequence is TGCGCCAGCAGCCAAGAAGGGGGCGTGTGGACCTCCGGAGTAAATGGTGAAAAACTGTTTTTT. It yields the protein CASSQEGGVWTSGVNGEKLFF.

V is TRBV5-8 and J is TRBJ1-2; weak D call: TRBD1 (5 bases). Trimming shortened V by 2 bases and J by 7 bases, and 12 bases separated the two germline ends. This CDR3 has 13 residues. CDR1 is SGHTS and CDR2 is YDEGEE in the germline V gene. The chain's CDR3 is CASSLSGRSGYTF. CDR3 DNA: TGTGCCAGCAGCTTATCAGGGCGAAGTGGCTACACCTTC.

This clone showed up just once. This sequence joins TRBV2 and TRBJ2-3, with TRBD2 matching over 11 bases. J gave up 6 bases and V 7 bases, and 15 bases lay outside the gene matches. CDR3 length: 17 amino acids. Germline V CDR1 and CDR2: SNHLY, FYNNEI. The CDR3: CASNDPVLAGGWDTQYF. The DNA for the CDR3 is TGTGCCAGCAACGACCCCGTTCTAGCGGGAGGATGGGATACGCAGTATTTT.

The rearrangement links TRBV6-6 to TRBJ1-1, with D hard to call. V shed 0 bases and J shed 6 bases, with 11 bases lying between them. The CDR3 sequence is 14 residues long. Per germline, CDR1 MNHNY and CDR2 SVGAGI (reference sequence). The CDR3 here is CASSYSMGSSEAFF. As DNA, the CDR3 is TGTGCCAGCAGTTACTCGATGGGGAGTTCTGAAGCTTTCTTT.

V gene TRBV30 combines with J gene TRBJ2-5, with D possibly matching TRBD2 (7 bases). Germline-derived CDR1 and CDR2 are GTSNPN and SVGIG (reference sequence). This CDR3 spans 14 amino acids. Trimming stripped 2 bases from V and 5 bases from J, with 15 bases between. The CDR3 here is CAWSTYGGLETQYF. DNA for the CDR3: TGTGCCTGGAGTACCTACGGGGGGCTGGAGACCCAGTACTTC.

The rearrangement joins TRBV27 to TRBJ2-7; D might be TRBD1 (6 bases). Looked up from germline, CDR1 is MNHEY and CDR2 is SMNVEV (reference sequence). The CDR3 covers 15 residues. Trimming left V 8 bases short and J 4 bases short, with 21 bases between. As DNA, the CDR3 is TGTGCCAGCTCACCATATGACAGGACCTTGTACGAGCAGTACTTC. Protein sequence: CASSPYDRTLYEQYF.

This chain joins TRBV5-1 and TRBJ1-1, with 7 bases matching TRBD1. Germline CDR1 is SGHRS and CDR2 is YFSETQ. V lost 0 bases, J lost 6 bases, and 8 bases stayed unmatched. The length of the CDR3 is 15 residues. The CDR3: CASSLATGTTPEAFF. The DNA of the CDR3 is TGCGCCAGCAGCTTGGCGACAGGGACGACCCCTGAAGCTTTCTTT. Full variable domain (missing parts from reference TRBV5-1 and TRBJ1-1): KAGVTQTPRYLIKTRGQQVTLSCSPISGHRSVSWYQQTPGQGLQFLFEYFSETQRNKGNFPGRFSGRQFSNSRSEMNVSTLELGDSALYLCASSLATGTTPEAFFGQGTRLTVV.

The V and J genes are TRBV12-5 and TRBJ1-3; 8 bases map to TRBD1. Germline trimming cut 5 bases from V and 4 bases from J; bases unmatched to any gene: 4. The CDR3 contains 14 residues. Germline CDR1 reads LGHNT; CDR2 reads FRNRAP. For the CDR3, the DNA is TGTGCTAGTGGTCAGGGGGCGTACGGAAACACCATATATTTT. It specifies CASGQGAYGNTIYF.

The gene calls are TRBV5-5 and TRBJ2-7; TRBD1 matches at 10 bases. The CDR3 is 16 amino acids. Trimming cost V 4 bases and J 2 bases; bases outside gene matches: 9. Germline assignment: CDR1 SGHKS and CDR2 YYEKEE (reference sequence). CDR3: CASSDGTGAITYEQYF. For the CDR3, the DNA is TGTGCCAGCAGCGATGGGACAGGGGCAATCACCTACGAGCAGTACTTC.

The chain combines TRBV29-1 with TRBJ2-1, with D maybe TRBD2 (7 bases). The CDR3 is 14 residues long. Germline assignment: CDR1 SQVTM and CDR2 ANQGSEA. With 5 bases removed from V and 0 bases from J, the gap between germline ends came to 11 bases. The DNA of the CDR3 is TGCAGCGTTAGCGGGGACAACTCCTACAATGAGCAGTTCTTC. This codes for CSVSGDNSYNEQFF.

The chain is built from TRBV2 and TRBJ1-3; D unresolved. Trimming took 4 bases from V and 1 from J, leaving 8 bases between them. The CDR3 runs to 14 residues. The germline CDR1 and CDR2 sequences are SNHLY and FYNNEI. CDR3 nucleotide sequence: TGTGCCAGCAGTGTCCCCTCTTCTGGAAACACCATATATTTT. It encodes CASSVPSSGNTIYF.

This chain links TRBV11-3 with TRBJ2-3; no clear D gene. The ends were cut back, 4 bases at V and 6 bases at J, with 14 bases in the middle. Germline CDR1 and CDR2: SGHNT and YENEEA. This CDR3 contains 14 residues. The CDR3 protein is CASSSWIAADTQYF. As DNA, the CDR3 is TGTGCCAGCAGCTCCTGGATAGCCGCGGATACGCAGTATTTT.

The rearrangement joins TRBV19 to TRBJ2-3; D gene unclear. There are 13 residues in the CDR3. Germline loops: CDR1 LNHDA, CDR2 SQIVND (reference sequence). Deletions cut 3 bases from V and 0 bases from J, with 4 bases between. The CDR3, as DNA: TGTGCCAGTAGTATCCCTAGCACAGATACGCAGTATTTT. Translation: CASSIPSTDTQYF.

The rearrangement joins TRBV7-2 to TRBJ2-7; D gene uncertain. Germline CDR1 SGHTA, CDR2 FQGNSA. Trimming removed 2 bases at V and 5 bases at J, with 10 bases between. The CDR3 has 13 residues. This chain's CDR3 is CASSLSLFHEQYF. The CDR3 DNA reads as TGTGCCAGCAGCTTATCACTATTCCACGAGCAGTACTTC.

The rearrangement uses TRBV7-6 and TRBJ2-2, with a possible D match to TRBD2 (7 bases). The CDR3 contains 17 residues. Trimming pared 5 bases from V and 0 bases from J, leaving 16 bases between. Germline assignment: CDR1 SGHVS and CDR2 FNYEAQ. CDR3 DNA sequence: TGTGCCAGCAGCCTAAGGGGGGGACTCGCGAACACCGGGGAGCTGTTTTTT. It encodes CASSLRGGLANTGELFF.

The V call is TRBV21-1, the J call TRBJ1-6; the D call in the table, TRBD1, was not verified against the DNA. TRBV21-1 is marked as a pseudogene. The CDR3 has 17 amino acids. CDR3 sequence reads: CASSKGSRDSSHSPLHF. DNA for the CDR3: TGTGCCAGCAGCAAAGGGTCTAGGGACAGTTCACATTCACCCCTCCACTTT.

The J gene is TRBJ2-2, the V gene TRBV15, with D tentatively TRBD2 (6 bases). V was clipped by 0 bases and J by 7 bases, with 18 bases between them. CDR3 size: 17 residues. In germline, CDR1 is LNHNV, CDR2 YYDKDF (reference sequence). The CDR3 DNA reads TGTGCCACCAGCAGAGATCCCGCTGGCGGGAATGTCGGGGAGCTGTTTTTT. Protein product: CATSRDPAGGNVGELFF.